Following are 14 T cell receptor beta chains from one sample sequenced in a study of vaccination and CD4 T cells after COVID-19. The antigens of these receptors remain unknown. At the Johns Hopkins FTIC core, DNA taken from cultured CD4+ T cells was sequenced by way of the Oncomine TCR Beta short-read assay. TCRdb re-derived calls from the PCR reads in MiXCR, one entry per CDR3 protein. Seen here are over 10,000 distinct CDR3 sequences, less than 60% observed once, and the top ten hold 20% to 25%. Treatment denoted: approximately nine-day PBMC culture with coronavirus spike peptide pools or control peptides (ViraFEST assay). The sample comprised CD4+ T cells from blood, cultured in vitro. These receptors originate from a human donor who had recovered from COVID-19.

This chain links TRBV6-2 or TRBV6-3 with TRBJ2-2, with D hard to call. The V and J ends lost 0 bases and 3 bases respectively, with 5 bases between them. The CDR3 runs 14 residues. Germline V gives CDR1 MNHEY, CDR2 SVGEGT. The CDR3 loop is CASSYSQDTGELFF. CDR3 coding DNA: TGTGCCAGCAGTTACTCCCAGGACACCGGGGAGCTGTTTTTT.

The gene calls are TRBV9 and TRBJ2-1, with 12 bases aligning to TRBD2. Per the germline V gene, CDR1 is SGDLS and CDR2 is YYNGEE. Trimming removed 4 bases from V and 9 bases from J; junction bases left unmatched: 11. CDR3 length: 16 amino acids. The DNA of the CDR3 is TGTGCCAGCAGCCTCGGGTCTAGCGGGAGGGTCGGTGAGCAGTTCTTC. Translated: CASSLGSSGRVGEQFF.

The rearrangement links TRBV20-1 to TRBJ1-2; a weak D match, TRBD1 (5 bases). CDR3 length: 14 residues. Germline V lookup: CDR1 DFQATT, CDR2 SNEGSKA (reference sequence). The V gene lost 0 bases and the J gene lost 7 bases, with 15 bases spanning the gap. CDR3 amino acids: CSARDVTEGGGYTF. The CDR3 nucleotides read TGCAGTGCTAGAGATGTGACAGAAGGAGGTGGCTACACCTTC.

The V and J genes are TRBV7-3 and TRBJ1-6; 9 bases agree with TRBD1. CDR1 is SGHTA and CDR2 is FQGTGA in the germline V gene. This CDR3 has 13 amino acids. J was trimmed by 9 bases and V by 8 bases; bases with no gene match: 5. The CDR3 DNA sequence: TGTGCCAGCGCTGGGACAGGGAGTTCACCCCTCCACTTT. This sequence encodes CASAGTGSSPLHF.

The chain employs TRBV7-9 and TRBJ1-3; the match to TRBD1 covers 7 bases. There are 13 residues in the CDR3. Per the germline V gene, CDR1 is SEHNR and CDR2 is FQNEAQ (reference sequence). Trimming took 7 bases from V and 4 from J; bases not matched to a gene: 4. CDR3 nucleotide sequence: TGTGCCAGCACGACAGGGACCGGAAACACCATATATTTT. This gives the protein CASTTGTGNTIYF.

V usage is TRBV28 and J usage is TRBJ2-1; possibly TRBD1 for D (5 bases). The CDR3 runs 14 residues. The V end lost 5 bases, the J end lost 13 bases, and 21 bases lay between the germline ends. The germline V gene encodes CDR1 MDHEN and CDR2 SYDVKM. This CDR3 reads CASSITSPGLVQFF. The CDR3 DNA follows: TGTGCCAGCAGTATTACTTCCCCAGGGCTCGTACAGTTCTTC.

This clonotype was recorded a few times. The chain recombines TRBV27 with TRBJ2-2; TRBD1 or TRBD2 may be the D gene (6 bases each). The V end lost 8 bases, the J end lost 2 bases, and 15 bases lay between the germline ends. Germline CDR1 reads MNHEY; CDR2 reads SMNVEV (reference sequence). This CDR3 contains 15 residues. CDR3 sequence reads: CASHLGGYNTGELFF. The DNA of the CDR3 is TGTGCCAGCCACTTGGGGGGCTACAACACCGGGGAGCTGTTTTTT.

This chain connects TRBV24-1 to TRBJ2-3, with unresolved D. Per the germline V gene, CDR1 is KGHDR and CDR2 is SFDVKD. V shed 5 bases and J shed 0 bases, with 8 bases lying between them. This CDR3 has 14 residues. CDR3 DNA: TGTGCCACCAGTGGGGCGCCTAGCACAGATACGCAGTATTTT. Translation gives CATSGAPSTDTQYF.

This chain links TRBV30 with TRBJ2-3; D possibly corresponds to TRBD2 (6 bases). Trimming cost V 4 bases and J 4 bases, with 21 bases left between them. The V gene's germline CDR1 is GTSNPN and CDR2 SVGIG (reference sequence). The CDR3 loop spans 16 amino acids. CDR3 DNA sequence: TGTGCCTGGACTGGACCTATGACGGGAGTTGCAGATACGCAGTATTTT. This encodes CAWTGPMTGVADTQYF. The full variable domain, its missing parts supplied by reference TRBV30 and TRBJ2-3, is SQTIHQWPATLVQPVGSPLSLECTVEGTSNPNLYWYRQAAGRGLQLLFYSVGIGQISSEVPQNLSASRPQDRQFILSSKKLLLSDSGFYLCAWTGPMTGVADTQYFGPGTRLTVL.

The chain employs TRBV14 and TRBJ2-5; the match to TRBD2 covers 10 bases. This CDR3 has 19 residues. Unmatched junction bases numbered 14, after V lost 0 bases and J lost 4 bases. Germline V gene lookup returns CDR1 SGHDN and CDR2 FVKESK. The CDR3 reads CASSQDSRTSGNLGETQYF. CDR3 nucleotide sequence: TGTGCCAGCAGCCAAGATTCAAGGACTAGCGGAAACTTGGGAGAGACCCAGTACTTC.

This clonotype counts as medium-sized. The chain is built from TRBV7-8 and TRBJ1-6; TRBD1 aligns across 7 bases. Germline assignment: CDR1 SGHVS and CDR2 FQNEAQ. The V and J ends lost 2 bases and 4 bases, in that order; junction bases with no gene match: 14. This CDR3 is 19 amino acids long. The DNA for the CDR3 is TGTGCCAGCAGCTTAATTATTAGGGACAGAAAGCCGTATAATTCACCCCTCCACTTT. It encodes CASSLIIRDRKPYNSPLHF.

The chain employs TRBV7-8 and TRBJ1-5; 7 bases fit TRBD1. CDR1 and CDR2 (germline): SGHVS, FQNEAQ. The J segment lost 7 bases and the V segment lost 5 bases, leaving 11 bases of the junction unmatched. The CDR3 has 15 amino acids. Here the CDR3 reads CASSLSGQVGQPQHF. The DNA for the CDR3 is TGTGCCAGCAGCCTTAGCGGACAGGTGGGACAGCCCCAGCATTTT.

The CDR3 DNA follows: TGTGCCAGCAGAAGGGAGCAAGGCTACACCTTC. Its translation: CASRREQGYTF. This chain links TRBV6-1 with TRBJ1-2, with D unclear. This CDR3 region has 11 residues. Germline values: CDR1 MNHNS, CDR2 SASEGT. Deletions cut 6 bases from V and 8 bases from J, with 10 bases between.

In its sample, this clonotype was seen a few times. The genes are TRBV27 and TRBJ2-7; 7 bases align to TRBD1. Unmatched junction bases numbered 8, after V lost 5 bases and J lost 4 bases. This CDR3 comprises 14 residues. CDR1 is MNHEY, CDR2 SMNVEV, per germline (reference sequence). CDR3 coding DNA: TGTGCCAGCAGTGCTGACAGGGCGGCATACGAGCAGTACTTC. The encoded protein is CASSADRAAYEQYF.